A selection of T cell receptor beta chains follows, all from one sample in a study of beta chain features in type 1 diabetes. Profiling relied on immunoSEQ multiplex PCR, and the TCRdb table lists in-frame clones only, not all of them. The data hold about 44,000 clones, with 51% observed a single time. Sequencing was performed on Tregs from blood. Receptors originate from a woman aged 18-35 years in good health. Each CDR3 is given with its conserved first and last residue. Each record gives: V gene, clone size, J gene, D gene, CDR3 DNA, CDR3 protein. D genes are given only for firm matches. Where a row states a size, it is once, few, many or the class of an expanded clone; other rows omit it.

V: TRBV6-5; size: NA; J: TRBJ1-3; D: NA; DNA: TGTGCCAGCAGCGGACAGAGGGCTGGAAACACCATATATTTT; CDR3: CASSGQRAGNTIYF
V: TRBV7-8; size: NA; J: TRBJ2-3; D: NA; DNA: TGTGCCAGCAGCTTAGCGAAACAGCGGAGCACAGATACGCAGTATTTT; CDR3: CASSLAKQRSTDTQYF
V: TRBV5-1; size: NA; J: TRBJ2-7; D: TRBD2; DNA: TGCGCCAGCAGCTTGGCAGCGGGAGTAAGGTACGAGCAGTACTTC; CDR3: CASSLAAGVRYEQYF
V: TRBV7-2; size: NA; J: TRBJ1-1; D: NA; DNA: TGTGCCAGCAATCGATCTGGACAGAGGCAAACTGAAGCTTTCTTT; CDR3: CASNRSGQRQTEAFF
V: TRBV4-3; size: NA; J: TRBJ2-7; D: TRBD2; DNA: TGCGCCAGCAGCCGCTTACCGGGACTAGCGGGAGTCTACGAGCAGTACTTC; CDR3: CASSRLPGLAGVYEQYF
V: TRBV6-5; size: NA; J: TRBJ1-1; D: NA; DNA: TGTGCCAGCAGTTACTCGCAGGTATTGACTGAAGCTTTCTTT; CDR3: CASSYSQVLTEAFF
V: TRBV7-8; size: NA; J: TRBJ2-7; D: NA; DNA: TGTGCCAGCAGCTTAGCGTCTGTCGGCCTGGGCTCGAAGCAGTACTTC; CDR3: CASSLASVGLGSKQYF
V: TRBV30; size: NA; J: TRBJ2-7; D: TRBD1; DNA: TGTGCCTGCGACATTGACAGGGCCTACGAGCAGTACTTC; CDR3: CACDIDRAYEQYF
V: TRBV19; size: few; J: TRBJ2-4; D: NA; DNA: TGTGCCAGTAAGGACAATCTAGCCAAAAACATTCAGTACTTC; CDR3: CASKDNLAKNIQYF
V: TRBV7-9; size: few; J: TRBJ1-1; D: TRBD1; DNA: TGTGCCAGCAGCTCAAGACAGGGGGTAGACACTGAAGCTTTCTTT; CDR3: CASSSRQGVDTEAFF
V: TRBV7-8; size: few; J: TRBJ2-3; D: NA; DNA: TGTGCCAGCAGGAGGAGTACGGGGTTCAACACAGATACGCAGTATTTT; CDR3: CASRRSTGFNTDTQYF
V: TRBV6-5; size: NA; J: TRBJ1-2; D: TRBD1; DNA: TGTGCCAGCAGCCCGACAGGGGAGTATGGCTACACCTTC; CDR3: CASSPTGEYGYTF
V: TRBV7-7; size: NA; J: TRBJ2-7; D: NA; DNA: TGTGCTAGCAGCGCAGCGACTACTCCCTACGAGCAGTACTTC; CDR3: CASSAATTPYEQYF
V: TRBV30; size: once; J: TRBJ1-4; D: TRBD1; DNA: TGTGCCTGGAGTCGGGACAGGGGTCGTGAAAAACTGTTTTTT; CDR3: CAWSRDRGREKLFF
V: TRBV28; size: NA; J: TRBJ2-5; D: TRBD2; DNA: TGTGCCAGCAGTTCTAGCGGGGGGGACAGGGAGACCCAGTACTTC; CDR3: CASSSSGGDRETQYF
V: TRBV19; size: few; J: TRBJ2-7; D: TRBD1; DNA: TGTGCCAGTAGTACCGGGGACAGGAACGAGCAGTACTTC; CDR3: CASSTGDRNEQYF
V: TRBV30; size: NA; J: TRBJ2-7; D: TRBD2; DNA: TGTGCCTGGAGTGTACTCGGGACTAGCGGGTTCTACGAGCAGTACTTC; CDR3: CAWSVLGTSGFYEQYF
V: TRBV7-2; size: NA; J: TRBJ2-1; D: TRBD2; DNA: TGTGCCAGCAGCTATACGGGAGGGCGAAATGAGCAGTTCTTC; CDR3: CASSYTGGRNEQFF
V: TRBV7-8; size: few; J: TRBJ2-2; D: TRBD2; DNA: TGTGCCAGCAGACCCGTCGGGGGGGCCGCAACCGGGGAGCTGTTTTTT; CDR3: CASRPVGGAATGELFF
V: TRBV2; size: few; J: TRBJ2-7; D: TRBD1; DNA: TGTGCCAGCAGCATTGGGACAGGGGGCGGGTACGAGCAGTACTTC; CDR3: CASSIGTGGGYEQYF
V: TRBV6-1; size: NA; J: TRBJ2-5; D: NA; DNA: TGTGCCAGTAGTCCGGGAATTCGGGAGACCCAGTACTTC; CDR3: CASSPGIRETQYF
V: TRBV5-1; size: NA; J: TRBJ2-1; D: TRBD1; DNA: TGCGCCAGCAGCCCGACAGGGCAGGGCAATGAGCAGTTCTTC; CDR3: CASSPTGQGNEQFF
V: TRBV11-2; size: few; J: TRBJ2-1; D: NA; DNA: TGTGCCAGCAGCTCCGACAATGAGCAGTTCTTC; CDR3: CASSSDNEQFF
V: TRBV5-4; size: NA; J: TRBJ2-5; D: TRBD2; DNA: TGTGCCAGCAGCTTACTAGCGGGAGCCCAAGAGACCCAGTACTTC; CDR3: CASSLLAGAQETQYF
V: TRBV19; size: NA; J: TRBJ2-1; D: NA; DNA: TGTGCCAGTACCTCGACAAACTACAATGAGCAGTTCTTC; CDR3: CASTSTNYNEQFF
V: TRBV10-1; size: NA; J: TRBJ2-1; D: NA; DNA: TGCGCCAGCAGTGGAAAGGACTCGTACAATGAGCAGTTCTTC; CDR3: CASSGKDSYNEQFF
V: TRBV28; size: few; J: TRBJ2-7; D: NA; DNA: TGTGCCACCCTACTCGGGGTTGCCAACGAGCAGTACTTC; CDR3: CATLLGVANEQYF